This T cell receptor beta chain was identified in a study of cytomegalovirus exposure and HLA in healthy donors. At the level of the study: From approximately 170 million T cells, an earlier analysis saw 120 million or so unique TCR beta sequences. Overall study results and limits: With later analysis, a missense DCLRE1C variant became linked to TCR beta V- and J-gene trimming. Some V segments, TRBV6-2 and TRBV6-3 among them, were indistinguishable and were therefore excluded.

Vbeta (60) and Jbeta (13) primers were used in the PCR. Using immunoSEQ multiplex PCR, the repertoire was profiled, and TCRdb retains in-frame clones only, with some absent. Among around 130,000 clones listed, around 8.5% were seen once. Note on this clone: Its antigen is not known.

V lost 5 bases and J lost 6; bases outside the gene matches: 3. CDR3 length: 14 amino acids. From germline, CDR1 is MNHEY and CDR2 SVGAGI. Material for sequencing was PBMCs. This chain links TRBV6-5 with TRBJ2-1; 11 nucleotides match TRBD1. The sequence was obtained from a man in his forties in good health and CMV-seronegative. The CDR3 loop reads CASSPDRGPNEQFF. CDR3 bases: TGTGCCAGCAGTCCGGACAGGGGGCCCAATGAGCAGTTCTTC.